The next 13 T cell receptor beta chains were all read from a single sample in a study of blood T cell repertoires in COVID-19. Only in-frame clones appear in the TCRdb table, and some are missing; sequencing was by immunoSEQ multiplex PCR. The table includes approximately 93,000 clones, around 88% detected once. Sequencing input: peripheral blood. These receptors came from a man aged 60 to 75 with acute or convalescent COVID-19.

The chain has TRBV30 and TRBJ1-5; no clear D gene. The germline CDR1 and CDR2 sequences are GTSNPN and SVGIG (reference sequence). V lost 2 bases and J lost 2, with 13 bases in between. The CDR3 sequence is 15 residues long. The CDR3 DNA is TGTGCCTGGAGTCGGGGAGGATTTCGCAATCAGCCCCAGCATTTT. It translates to CAWSRGGFRNQPQHF. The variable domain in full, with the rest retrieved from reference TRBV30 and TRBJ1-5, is SQTIHQWPATLVQPVGSPLSLECTVEGTSNPNLYWYRQAAGRGLQLLFYSVGIGQISSEVPQNLSASRPQDRQFILSSKKLLLSDSGFYLCAWSRGGFRNQPQHFGDGTRLSIL.

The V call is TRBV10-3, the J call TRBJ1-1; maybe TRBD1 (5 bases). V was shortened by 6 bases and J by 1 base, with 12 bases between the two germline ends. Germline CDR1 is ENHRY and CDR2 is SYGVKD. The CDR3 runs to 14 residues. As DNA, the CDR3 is TGTGCCATCAGGGAAGACACAGGGAACACTGAAGCTTTCTTT. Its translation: CAIREDTGNTEAFF.

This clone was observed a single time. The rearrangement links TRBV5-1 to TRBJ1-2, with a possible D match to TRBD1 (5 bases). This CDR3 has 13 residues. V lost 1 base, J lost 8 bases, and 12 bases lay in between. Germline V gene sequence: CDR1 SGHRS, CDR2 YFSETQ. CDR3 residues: CASSLRGEGGYTF. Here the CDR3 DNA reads TGCGCCAGCAGCTTGAGAGGGGAGGGAGGCTACACCTTC.

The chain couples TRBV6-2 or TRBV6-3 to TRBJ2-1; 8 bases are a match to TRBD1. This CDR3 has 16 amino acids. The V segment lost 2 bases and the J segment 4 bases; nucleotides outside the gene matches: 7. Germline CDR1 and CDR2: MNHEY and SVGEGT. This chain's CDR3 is CASSYPRTGWYNEQFF. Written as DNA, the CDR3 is TGTGCCAGCAGTTACCCCCGGACAGGGTGGTACAATGAGCAGTTCTTC.

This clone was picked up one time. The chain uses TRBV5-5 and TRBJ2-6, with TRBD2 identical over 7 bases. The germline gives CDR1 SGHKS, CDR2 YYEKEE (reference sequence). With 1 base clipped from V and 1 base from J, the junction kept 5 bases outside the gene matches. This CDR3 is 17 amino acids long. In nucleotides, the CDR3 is TGTGCCAGCAGCTTGTTGGCGGGAGCTTCTGGGGCCAACGTCCTGACTTTC. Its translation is CASSLLAGASGANVLTF. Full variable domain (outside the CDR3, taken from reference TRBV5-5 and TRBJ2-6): DAGVTQSPTHLIKTRGQQVTLRCSPISGHKSVSWYQQVLGQGPQFIFQYYEKEERGRGNFPDRFSARQFPNYSSELNVNALLLGDSALYLCASSLLAGASGANVLTFGAGSRLTVL.

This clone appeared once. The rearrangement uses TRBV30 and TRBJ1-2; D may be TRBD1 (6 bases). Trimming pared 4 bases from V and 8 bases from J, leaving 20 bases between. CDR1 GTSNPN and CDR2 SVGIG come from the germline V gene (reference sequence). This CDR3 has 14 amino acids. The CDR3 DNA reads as TGTGCCTGGAACCGGGACATCGCCTCCAGAGGCTACACCTTC. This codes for CAWNRDIASRGYTF.

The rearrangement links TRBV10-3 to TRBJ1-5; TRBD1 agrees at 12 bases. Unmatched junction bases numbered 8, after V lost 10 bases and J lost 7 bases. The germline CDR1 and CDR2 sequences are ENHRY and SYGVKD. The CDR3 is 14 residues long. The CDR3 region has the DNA TGTGCCACAGGGGGACAGGGGGCGGAACAGCCCCAGCATTTT. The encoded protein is CATGGQGAEQPQHF.

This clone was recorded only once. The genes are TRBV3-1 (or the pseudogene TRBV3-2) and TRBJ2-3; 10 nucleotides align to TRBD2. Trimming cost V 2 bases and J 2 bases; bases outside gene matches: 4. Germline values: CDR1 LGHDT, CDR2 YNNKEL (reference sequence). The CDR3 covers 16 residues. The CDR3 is CASSQLTSGLTDTQYF. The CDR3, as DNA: TGTGCCAGCAGCCAATTGACTAGCGGGCTCACAGATACGCAGTATTTT.

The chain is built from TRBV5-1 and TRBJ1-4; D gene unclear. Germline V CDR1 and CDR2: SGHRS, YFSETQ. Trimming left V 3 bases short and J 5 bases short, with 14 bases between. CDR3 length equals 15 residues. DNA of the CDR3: TGCGCCAGCAGCTCCAAGCCAGGACTGAATGAAAAACTGTTTTTT. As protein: CASSSKPGLNEKLFF.

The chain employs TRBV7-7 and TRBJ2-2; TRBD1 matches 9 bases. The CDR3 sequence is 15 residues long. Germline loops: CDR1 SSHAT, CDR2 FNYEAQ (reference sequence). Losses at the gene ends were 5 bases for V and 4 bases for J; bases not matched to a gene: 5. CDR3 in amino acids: CASSRGQGITGELFF. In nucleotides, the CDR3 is TGTGCCAGCAGCCGCGGACAGGGGATCACCGGGGAGCTGTTTTTT.

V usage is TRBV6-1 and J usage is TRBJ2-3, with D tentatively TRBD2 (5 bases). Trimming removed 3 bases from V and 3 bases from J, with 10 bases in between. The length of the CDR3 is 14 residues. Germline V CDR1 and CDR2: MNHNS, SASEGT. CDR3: CASSDLALTDTQYF. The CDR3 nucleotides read TGTGCCAGCAGTGATCTAGCACTAACAGATACGCAGTATTTT.

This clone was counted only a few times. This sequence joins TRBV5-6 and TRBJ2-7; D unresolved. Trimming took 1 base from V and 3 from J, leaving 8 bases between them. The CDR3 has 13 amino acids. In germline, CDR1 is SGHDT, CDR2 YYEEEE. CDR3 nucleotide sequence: TGTGCCAGCAGCTTGTCGTCCAGCTACGAGCAGTACTTC. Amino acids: CASSLSSSYEQYF.

The CDR3 bases are TGTGCCAGCAGCCAAGGCCTCGGGACTACGATTTCTCGGGAGCAGTACTTC. Protein product: CASSQGLGTTISREQYF. The J gene is TRBJ2-7, the V gene TRBV14; 7 bases are a match to TRBD2. This CDR3 has 17 amino acids. Germline V gene sequence: CDR1 SGHDN, CDR2 FVKESK. V dropped 1 base and J dropped 7; count of bases not matched to a gene: 16.